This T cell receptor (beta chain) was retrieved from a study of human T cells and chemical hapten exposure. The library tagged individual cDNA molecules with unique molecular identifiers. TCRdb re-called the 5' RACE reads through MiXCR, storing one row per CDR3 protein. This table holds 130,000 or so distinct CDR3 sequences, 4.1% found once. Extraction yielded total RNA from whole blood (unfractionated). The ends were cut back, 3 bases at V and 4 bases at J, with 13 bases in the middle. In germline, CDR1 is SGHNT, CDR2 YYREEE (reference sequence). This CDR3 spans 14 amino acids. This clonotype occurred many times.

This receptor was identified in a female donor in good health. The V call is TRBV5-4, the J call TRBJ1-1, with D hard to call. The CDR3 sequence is CASSSPSASTEAFF. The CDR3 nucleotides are TGTGCCAGCAGCTCTCCTAGTGCGAGCACTGAAGCTTTCTTT. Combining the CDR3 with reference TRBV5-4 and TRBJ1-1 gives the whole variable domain ETGVTQSPTHLIKTRGQQVTLRCSSQSGHNTVSWYQQALGQGPQFIFQYYREEENGRGNFPPRFSGLQFPNYSSELNVNALELDDSALYLCASSSPSASTEAFFGQGTRLTVV.